The 20 T cell receptor beta chains presented below share a single source sample, sequenced in a study of human T cells and chemical hapten exposure. Time point of the sample: patch test 2, 6 weeks after DPC sensitization. Treatment in this sample: therapeutic diphenylcyclopropenone sensitization with weekly scalp DPC. TCRdb used MiXCR to reprocess the RACE reads, holding one entry per CDR3 protein. The data contain tens of thousands of distinct CDR3 sequences, 9% to 12% of them singletons. The material was whole blood, obtained in connection with sensitization to the hapten diphenylcyclopropenone (DPC). The receptor source for this set is a woman between 50 and 59 years old with alopecia areata. Some clones in this sample may be carry-over from other donors' samples.

The genes are TRBV29-1 and TRBJ2-7, with D perhaps matching TRBD1 (6 bases). Trimming left V 4 bases short and J 7 bases short, with 11 bases between. Per germline, CDR1 SQVTM and CDR2 ANQGSEA. The CDR3 contains 11 residues. The CDR3 loop is CSVGQGFEQYF. The DNA for the CDR3 is TGCAGCGTTGGGCAGGGGTTTGAGCAGTACTTC.

In its sample, this clonotype was seen many times. The rearrangement joins TRBV5-5 to TRBJ2-1; 7 bases line up with TRBD2. The germline V gene has CDR1 SGHKS and CDR2 YYEKEE (reference sequence). The CDR3 consists of 16 residues. With 0 bases clipped from V and 0 bases from J, the junction kept 3 bases outside the gene matches. Written as DNA, the CDR3 is TGTGCCAGCAGCTTGGAAGCGGGAAGCTCCTACAATGAGCAGTTCTTC. Protein: CASSLEAGSSYNEQFF.

The rearrangement joins TRBV6-6 to TRBJ1-1; D gene uncertain. The germline V gene encodes CDR1 MNHNY and CDR2 SVGAGI (reference sequence). The CDR3 consists of 13 residues. The V end was cut by 3 bases, the J end by 1 base, with 6 bases between. The CDR3 sequence is CASSYGPNTEAFF. CDR3 bases: TGTGCCAGCAGTTATGGACCGAACACTGAAGCTTTCTTT.

There are many counts of this clonotype. The chain combines TRBV7-8 with TRBJ2-7; D might be TRBD1 or TRBD2, each matching 5 bases. This CDR3 is 16 amino acids long. The germline gives CDR1 SGHVS, CDR2 FQNEAQ. Between the trimmed V and J ends, which lost 6 bases and 2 bases, there was a span of 20 bases. The CDR3 region is CASSSVSQGPTYEQYF. CDR3 DNA sequence: TGTGCCAGCAGTTCCGTTTCTCAGGGACCGACCTACGAGCAGTACTTC.

The chain carries TRBV3-1 and TRBJ2-1; possibly TRBD2 for D (6 bases). Germline V gene lookup returns CDR1 LGHDT and CDR2 YNNKEL (reference sequence). This CDR3 has 16 residues. V was shortened by 0 bases and J by 7 bases, with 16 bases between the two germline ends. As DNA, the CDR3 is TGTGCCAGCAGCCAAGACGGGAGTTTCTCTTGGAATGAGCAGTTCTTC. It yields the protein CASSQDGSFSWNEQFF.

This clonotype showed up many times. CDR3 nucleotides: TGTGCCAGCAGCTTAGATTCGGGATTGGGGCCCCTCCACTTT. It translates to CASSLDSGLGPLHF. V usage is TRBV11-2 and J usage is TRBJ1-6, with D hard to call. Trimming took 0 bases from V and 13 from J, leaving 13 bases between them. CDR1 SGHAT and CDR2 FQNNGV come from the germline V gene. The CDR3 has 14 residues. Combining the CDR3 with reference TRBV11-2 and TRBJ1-6 gives the whole variable domain EAGVAQSPRYKIIEKRQSVAFWCNPISGHATLYWYQQILGQGPKLLIQFQNNGVVDDSQLPKDRFSAERLKGVDSTLKIQPAKLEDSAVYLCASSLDSGLGPLHFGNGTRLTVT.

This clonotype was counted at least ten times. This rearrangement joins TRBV29-1 to TRBJ1-5, with TRBD1 as a possible D gene (5 bases). This CDR3 is built from 14 residues. CDR1 and CDR2 (germline): SQVTM, ANQGSEA. V was pared by 6 bases and J by 1 base, with 13 bases between. The DNA of the CDR3 is TGCAGCGTAGCCGGGACGGCCAGCAATCAGCCCCAGCATTTT. Amino acids: CSVAGTASNQPQHF.

This clonotype was observed a handful of times. The gene calls are TRBV29-1 and TRBJ1-5; D is undetermined. The CDR3 is 13 residues long. V dropped 7 bases and J dropped 0 bases, with 10 bases sitting between them. Germline V gives CDR1 SQVTM, CDR2 ANQGSEA. The chain's CDR3 is CSATLGSNQPQHF. Written as DNA, the CDR3 is TGCAGCGCTACGCTTGGTAGCAATCAGCCCCAGCATTTT.

This clonotype was seen at least ten times. The chain carries TRBV11-2 and TRBJ2-3; TRBD2 might be the D (6 bases). There are 16 residues in the CDR3. Deletions cut 1 base from V and 6 bases from J, with 17 bases between. Germline CDR1 reads SGHAT; CDR2 reads FQNNGV. Written as DNA, the CDR3 is TGTGCCAGCAGCTTAGCCCAGATTGCGGGGACCGATACGCAGTATTTT. Its protein product is CASSLAQIAGTDTQYF.

The rearrangement uses TRBV19 and TRBJ1-2, with TRBD1 as a possible D gene (6 bases). CDR3 size: 14 residues. Trimming stripped 5 bases from V and 1 base from J, with 11 bases between. Germline CDR1 LNHDA, CDR2 SQIVND (reference sequence). Here the CDR3 DNA reads TGTGCCAGTAGTGTACAAGGGGGTAACTATGGCTACACCTTC. It specifies CASSVQGGNYGYTF. Based on the CDR3 plus reference TRBV19 and TRBJ1-2, the full variable domain is DGGITQSPKYLFRKEGQNVTLSCEQNLNHDAMYWYRQDPGQGLRLIYYSQIVNDFQKGDIAEGYSVSREKKESFPLTVTSAQKNPTAFYLCASSVQGGNYGYTFGSGTRLTVV.

This clonotype was found many times. V and J are TRBV20-1 and TRBJ2-7; a possible D gene is TRBD2 (6 bases). The CDR3 sequence is 15 residues long. CDR1 DFQATT and CDR2 SNEGSKA come from the germline V gene (reference sequence). The ends were cut back, 0 bases at V and 2 bases at J, with 14 bases in the middle. The chain's CDR3 is CSARDRGVATYEQYF. For the CDR3, the DNA is TGCAGTGCTAGAGATCGCGGGGTGGCTACCTACGAGCAGTACTTC.

J is TRBJ2-1 and V is TRBV14, with D uncertain. The length of the CDR3 is 13 residues. CDR1 is SGHDN and CDR2 is FVKESK in the germline V gene. V was trimmed by 3 bases and J by 3 bases, leaving 6 bases between them. The CDR3 coding sequence is TGTGCCAGCAGCCATCACATCTACAATGAGCAGTTCTTC. It codes for CASSHHIYNEQFF.

Many counts were recorded for this clonotype. V usage is TRBV7-2 and J usage is TRBJ2-2, with D maybe TRBD2 (6 bases). Germline V gives CDR1 SGHTA, CDR2 FQGNSA. The ends were cut back, 5 bases at V and 5 bases at J, with 15 bases in the middle. CDR3 length: 15 residues. The DNA of the CDR3 is TGTGCCAGCAGCCCCCCGCGGGGCGATACCGGGGAGCTGTTTTTT. This codes for CASSPPRGDTGELFF.

This clonotype has more than one count but fewer than ten. The V and J genes are TRBV9 and TRBJ2-4; 8 nucleotides agree with TRBD2. The CDR3 contains 15 residues. V lost 0 bases, J lost 7 bases, and 6 bases stayed unmatched. Per the germline V gene, CDR1 is SGDLS and CDR2 is YYNGEE. This CDR3 reads CASSVGGAGENIQYF. CDR3 bases: TGTGCCAGCAGCGTAGGAGGAGCGGGAGAGAACATTCAGTACTTC.

This clonotype was observed many times. The CDR3 nucleotides read TGTGCCAGCTCACCAATCCAGGTCCAAGGGGCTGAAGCTTTCTTT. Encoded protein: CASSPIQVQGAEAFF. The gene calls are TRBV18 and TRBJ1-1; possible D gene TRBD1, 5 bases. Germline lookup yields CDR1 KGHSH and CDR2 LQKENI. The V end was cut by 2 bases, the J end by 6 bases, with 16 bases between. This CDR3 is built from 15 residues.

This clonotype occurred a few times. This chain uses TRBV7-2 with TRBJ1-4; tentative D call: TRBD1 (5 bases). V shed 5 bases and J shed 6 bases, with 13 bases lying between them. CDR1 and CDR2 from the germline V gene are SGHTA and FQGNSA. The CDR3 is 14 residues long. Written as DNA, the CDR3 is TGTGCCAGCAGCCCGTCCGGGGCCGATGAAAAACTGTTTTTT. Its protein product is CASSPSGADEKLFF. The variable domain in full, with the rest retrieved from reference TRBV7-2 and TRBJ1-4, is GAGVSQSPSNKVTEKGKDVELRCDPISGHTALYWYRQSLGQGLEFLIYFQGNSAPDKSGLPSDRFSAERTGGSVSTLTIQRTQQEDSAVYLCASSPSGADEKLFFGSGTQLSVL.

This clonotype was recorded many times. The V call is TRBV11-1, the J call TRBJ1-1, with 7 positions matching TRBD1. This CDR3 spans 13 amino acids. Germline V CDR1 and CDR2: SGHAT, FQDESV (reference sequence). V lost 5 bases and J lost 5; bases outside the gene matches: 5. CDR3 in DNA: TGTGCCAGCAGCAGAGGGGGCAGGACTGAAGCTTTCTTT. It yields the protein CASSRGGRTEAFF.

This clonotype was counted many times. The gene calls are TRBV19 and TRBJ2-1; no clear D. The CDR3 runs to 15 residues. Germline V gene sequence: CDR1 LNHDA, CDR2 SQIVND (reference sequence). The germline V and J ends were trimmed by 5 bases and 5 bases, with 16 bases remaining between them. The CDR3, as DNA: TGTGCCAGTAGTCCCTCCCGTGGTCGAAACAATGAGCAGTTCTTC. Protein: CASSPSRGRNNEQFF. Complete variable domain (other parts from reference TRBV19 and TRBJ2-1): DGGITQSPKYLFRKEGQNVTLSCEQNLNHDAMYWYRQDPGQGLRLIYYSQIVNDFQKGDIAEGYSVSREKKESFPLTVTSAQKNPTAFYLCASSPSRGRNNEQFFGPGTRLTVL.

This clonotype was observed once. This chain connects TRBV29-1 to TRBJ1-2, with D unclear. This CDR3 comprises 13 residues. Trimming shortened V by 6 bases and J by 4 bases, and 15 bases separated the two germline ends. Germline-derived CDR1 and CDR2 are SQVTM and ANQGSEA. The CDR3 DNA follows: TGCAGCGTGGGCCGAGACGGTGGCTATGGCTACACCTTC. This sequence encodes CSVGRDGGYGYTF.

This clonotype showed up many times. This rearrangement joins TRBV6-6 to TRBJ1-1; no clear D. V was clipped by 2 bases and J by 7 bases, with 20 bases between them. Looked up from germline, CDR1 is MNHNY and CDR2 is SVGAGI (reference sequence). This CDR3 has 16 residues. The CDR3 DNA is TGTGCCAGCAGTTACGGTGCCGGCAGATCTGGATTTGAAGCTTTCTTT. Translated, it gives CASSYGAGRSGFEAFF.